The 32 T cell receptor beta chains below all came from one sample that was sequenced in a study of CD8 T cells in ankylosing spondylitis. TCRdb called the 5' RACE reads again in MiXCR, with one record for every CDR3 protein. The top ten hold roughly 6.7% of the sample, which has about 220,000 distinct CDR3 sequences, about 26% seen once. The sample taken for sequencing was blood, either unsorted or a sorted T cell fraction (not recorded which). The receptor set was obtained from a male donor with ankylosing spondylitis or in good health (not recorded which).

This clonotype was detected only a few times. CDR3 in amino acids: CASSLPSGRARSYNEQFF. In DNA form, the CDR3 reads TGCGCCAGCAGCTTGCCTAGCGGGAGGGCCCGGTCCTACAATGAGCAGTTCTTC. J is TRBJ2-1 and V is TRBV5-1, with TRBD2 matching 12 bases. Losses at the gene ends were 1 base for V and 1 base for J; bases not matched to a gene: 6. The CDR3 consists of 18 residues. Germline-derived CDR1 and CDR2 are SGHRS and YFSETQ.

In its sample, this clonotype was seen a few times. The chain is built from TRBV4-2 and TRBJ2-7, with D unresolved. The ends were cut back, 0 bases at V and 2 bases at J, with 14 bases in the middle. The CDR3 is 16 residues long. Germline V CDR1 and CDR2: LGHNA, YNFKEQ. The CDR3 DNA reads as TGTGCCAGCAGCCAAGATAGGGATTCTAAGACCTACGAGCAGTACTTC. Translating gives CASSQDRDSKTYEQYF.

This clonotype was counted ten times or more. V is TRBV12-3 or TRBV12-4 and J is TRBJ2-2; weak D call: TRBD2 (6 bases). The CDR3 sequence is 13 residues long. V gave up 10 bases and J gave up 6 bases, with 15 bases separating them. CDR3 sequence reads: CATPRRESGELFF. In DNA form, the CDR3 reads TGTGCCACCCCCAGGAGGGAGTCCGGGGAGCTGTTTTTT.

The rearrangement links TRBV20-1 to TRBJ1-5; unclear D gene. The CDR3 runs to 15 residues. Trimming cost V 2 bases and J 0 bases, with 11 bases left between them. From germline, CDR1 is DFQATT and CDR2 SNEGSKA (reference sequence). CDR3 DNA sequence: TGCAGTGCTAGACCCCAGGATTTTAGCAATCAGCCCCAGCATTTT. This encodes CSARPQDFSNQPQHF.

This clonotype was recorded at least ten times. The V gene is TRBV5-1, the J gene TRBJ2-1; no clear D gene. Germline V gene lookup returns CDR1 SGHRS and CDR2 YFSETQ. The V and J ends lost 4 bases and 8 bases respectively, with 7 bases between them. The CDR3 has 11 residues. The CDR3 nucleotides read TGCGCCAGCAGCCCGCGCCATGAGCAGTTCTTC. Its protein is CASSPRHEQFF.

This chain links TRBV20-1 with TRBJ1-5; the D is unclear. The V end was cut by 4 bases, the J end by 3 bases, with 10 bases between. CDR3 length: 13 amino acids. CDR1 is DFQATT, CDR2 SNEGSKA, per germline (reference sequence). Here the CDR3 reads CSAIWGYNQPQHF. Written as DNA, the CDR3 is TGCAGTGCTATATGGGGTTACAATCAGCCCCAGCATTTT.

The rearrangement links TRBV9 to TRBJ2-1, with TRBD2 matching over 7 bases. Unmatched junction bases numbered 4, after V lost 0 bases and J lost 1 base. The CDR3 is made up of 16 amino acids. The germline V gene encodes CDR1 SGDLS and CDR2 YYNGEE. Written as DNA, the CDR3 is TGTGCCAGCAGCGTAGATCCAGCGGGGTCCTACAATGAGCAGTTCTTC. Protein product: CASSVDPAGSYNEQFF.

This clonotype was observed a handful of times. The V gene is TRBV6-4, the J gene TRBJ1-1, with D unresolved. CDR3 length equals 13 residues. The V and J ends lost 3 bases and 4 bases respectively, with 9 bases between them. CDR1 and CDR2 (germline): MRHNA, SNTAGT. This CDR3 is CASSESSGTEAFF. CDR3 DNA: TGTGCCAGCAGTGAATCATCGGGCACTGAAGCTTTCTTT.

This clonotype was picked up a small number of times. The V call is TRBV7-2, the J call TRBJ2-7; 11 nucleotides agree with TRBD2. V shed 6 bases and J 5 bases; nucleotides not matched to a gene: 6. Germline V gene lookup returns CDR1 SGHTA and CDR2 FQGNSA. This CDR3 is built from 14 residues. This CDR3 reads CASSLLAGGDEQYF. CDR3 nucleotide sequence: TGTGCCAGCAGTTTGTTAGCGGGAGGGGACGAGCAGTACTTC.

This clonotype was seen repeatedly, ten times or more. This chain uses TRBV20-1 with TRBJ2-7; D is unresolved. CDR1 DFQATT and CDR2 SNEGSKA come from the germline V gene (reference sequence). V dropped 5 bases and J dropped 7 bases, with 21 bases sitting between them. CDR3 length: 14 residues. The CDR3: CSALDPTDTVEQYF. The CDR3 nucleotides are TGCAGTGCTCTCGACCCAACAGATACGGTTGAGCAGTACTTC.

This clonotype occurred a few times. This chain connects TRBV12-3 or TRBV12-4 to TRBJ2-1; 10 bases match TRBD2. The CDR3 spans 14 residues. V shed 6 bases, J shed 5 bases, and the junction held 4 bases outside the gene matches. The CDR3: CASSPSGSHNEQFF. DNA of the CDR3: TGTGCCAGCAGCCCTAGCGGGAGCCACAATGAGCAGTTCTTC.

V is TRBV11-2 and J is TRBJ2-7; 7 nucleotides match TRBD2. This CDR3 has 13 amino acids. Germline V lookup: CDR1 SGHAT, CDR2 FQNNGV. Trimming at V came to 6 bases and at J to 2 bases, leaving 4 bases not matched to a gene. In DNA, the CDR3 is TGTGCCAGCAGTACTAGCGACGCCTACGAGCAGTACTTC. Its protein is CASSTSDAYEQYF.

The chain carries TRBV20-1 and TRBJ2-1, with 16 bases that match TRBD2. Trimming took 4 bases from V and 0 from J; bases not matched to a gene: 9. The length of the CDR3 is 19 residues. CDR1 is DFQATT, CDR2 SNEGSKA, per germline (reference sequence). CDR3 sequence (DNA): TGCAGTGCTAACACCCTGGGACTAGCGGGAGGGAGCTCCTACAATGAGCAGTTCTTC. Its translation: CSANTLGLAGGSSYNEQFF.

This sequence joins TRBV20-1 and TRBJ2-3; D is perhaps TRBD1 (5 bases). Germline loops: CDR1 DFQATT, CDR2 SNEGSKA (reference sequence). The CDR3 totals 13 residues. V lost 1 base, J lost 5 bases, and 10 bases lay in between. In DNA form, the CDR3 reads TGCAGTGCTAGAGGTCAGGGTCTAGATACGCAGTATTTT. Translating it yields CSARGQGLDTQYF.

The rearrangement links TRBV20-1 to TRBJ2-5; D remains unclear. CDR1 is DFQATT, CDR2 SNEGSKA, per germline (reference sequence). V was clipped by 6 bases and J by 2 bases, with 16 bases between them. The CDR3 is made up of 14 amino acids. This CDR3 reads CSATSRRGQETQYF. The CDR3 nucleotides are TGCAGTGCGACTTCCAGACGAGGACAAGAGACCCAGTACTTC.

This clonotype was seen only a few times. The chain recombines TRBV6-2 or TRBV6-3 with TRBJ2-1; D is undetermined. The V gene's germline CDR1 is MNHEY and CDR2 SVGEGT. Trimming took off 0 bases at V and 3 bases at J, with 12 bases between the two ends. CDR3 length: 16 amino acids. The CDR3 sequence is CASSYSIQLLYNEQFF. CDR3 sequence (DNA): TGTGCCAGCAGTTACTCGATACAGTTACTCTACAATGAGCAGTTCTTC.

For this clonotype: The junction departs from the called germline gene at one end, perhaps through a read error. The chain combines TRBV3-1 with TRBJ2-5, with TRBD2 identical over 7 bases. CDR1 and CDR2 (germline): LGHDT, YNNKEL (reference sequence). The CDR3 contains 15 residues. CDR3: CACSQDRGVQETQYF. The DNA of the CDR3 is TGTGCCTGCAGCCAAGATCGGGGGGTTCAGGAGACCCAGTACTTC.

The rearrangement links TRBV29-1 to TRBJ2-1, with 8 bases matching TRBD2. The CDR3 extends over 16 amino acids. Germline CDR1 and CDR2: SQVTM and ANQGSEA. Losses at the gene ends were 3 bases for V and 6 bases for J; bases not matched to a gene: 13. Written as DNA, the CDR3 is TGCAGCGTTGAGGGGGGGTTCGGACTAGCTGTCAATGAGCAGTTCTTC. Translating it yields CSVEGGFGLAVNEQFF.

The chain combines TRBV20-1 with TRBJ2-2; 10 bases fit TRBD1. Germline assignment: CDR1 DFQATT and CDR2 SNEGSKA (reference sequence). This CDR3 comprises 13 residues. The CDR3 is CSGRQGATGELFF. CDR3 bases: TGCAGCGGACGACAGGGGGCTACCGGGGAGCTGTTTTTT.

This clonotype was recorded many times. This chain links TRBV20-1 with TRBJ2-2; 7 bases are a match to TRBD1. The CDR3 is 14 amino acids. Germline loops: CDR1 DFQATT, CDR2 SNEGSKA (reference sequence). J gave up 1 base and V 6 bases, and 5 bases lay outside the gene matches. CDR3 in amino acids: CSAPNRGNTGELFF. In DNA, the CDR3 is TGCAGTGCCCCGAACAGGGGGAACACCGGGGAGCTGTTTTTT.

This clonotype was counted many times. This chain uses TRBV29-1 with TRBJ2-3, with 8 bases identical to TRBD1. V dropped 1 base and J dropped 4; count of bases not matched to a gene: 10. The CDR3 length is 16 residues. From germline, CDR1 is SQVTM and CDR2 ANQGSEA. The DNA of the CDR3 is TGCAGCGTTGAAGGGGGAACCGACAGGGGCCCAGATACGCAGTATTTT. It yields the protein CSVEGGTDRGPDTQYF.

This clonotype has ten or more counts. The chain has TRBV5-4 and TRBJ2-4, with 8 bases matching TRBD2. The CDR3 runs 17 residues. J gave up 6 bases and V 0 bases, and 11 bases lay outside the gene matches. Per the germline V gene, CDR1 is SGHNT and CDR2 is YYREEE (reference sequence). The CDR3 is CASSLVGSGKGGNIQYF. In DNA form, the CDR3 reads TGTGCCAGCAGCTTGGTTGGTAGCGGGAAAGGAGGAAACATTCAGTACTTC. Full variable domain (remainder filled in from reference TRBV5-4 and TRBJ2-4): ETGVTQSPTHLIKTRGQQVTLRCSSQSGHNTVSWYQQALGQGPQFIFQYYREEENGRGNFPPRFSGLQFPNYSSELNVNALELDDSALYLCASSLVGSGKGGNIQYFGAGTRLSVL.

This clonotype was seen at least ten times. This chain links TRBV15 with TRBJ1-2; 9 positions agree with TRBD1. This CDR3 is built from 14 residues. Per the germline V gene, CDR1 is LNHNV and CDR2 is YYDKDF (reference sequence). Trimming cost V 5 bases and J 2 bases; bases outside gene matches: 3. CDR3 loop: CATSGGQGNYGYTF. The DNA of the CDR3 is TGTGCCACCAGCGGAGGACAGGGGAACTATGGCTACACCTTC.

The chain carries TRBV4-3 and TRBJ2-2, with TRBD2 matching 11 bases. Per the germline V gene, CDR1 is LGHNA and CDR2 is YSLEER. CDR3 length: 17 residues. Trimming removed 1 base from V and 5 bases from J; junction bases left unmatched: 6. The CDR3 bases are TGCGCCAGCAGCCAAGTGATAGCGGGAGGGCCAACCGGGGAGCTGTTTTTT. It specifies CASSQVIAGGPTGELFF.

This clonotype has a count of ten or more. This chain links TRBV5-6 with TRBJ2-2, with D maybe TRBD1 (6 bases). CDR1 is SGHDT and CDR2 is YYEEEE in the germline V gene. Deletions cut 1 base from V and 4 bases from J, with 8 bases between. There are 14 residues in the CDR3. CDR3 sequence: CASSLRGGTGELFF. Written as DNA, the CDR3 is TGTGCCAGCAGCTTGCGAGGGGGCACCGGGGAGCTGTTTTTT. Using reference TRBV5-6 and TRBJ2-2 for the parts outside the CDR3, the full variable domain is DAGVTQSPTHLIKTRGQQVTLRCSPKSGHDTVSWYQQALGQGPQFIFQYYEEEERQRGNFPDRFSGHQFPNYSSELNVNALLLGDSALYLCASSLRGGTGELFFGEGSRLTVL.

As to this clonotype: The conserved phenylalanine or tryptophan is not found at the CDR3 terminus, so this likely reflects a read error. The rearrangement uses TRBV12-3 or TRBV12-4 and TRBJ2-6; D is unclear. The V gene lost 8 bases and the J gene lost 1 base, with 9 bases spanning the gap. The CDR3 extends over 14 amino acids. In nucleotides, the CDR3 is TGTGCCAGCCGTCATGGGTCTGGGGCCAACGTCCTGACTTAC. Its protein is CASRHGSGANVLTY.

The chain couples TRBV20-1 to TRBJ2-3; D is possibly TRBD1 or TRBD2 (5 bases each). The CDR3 length is 15 residues. V was trimmed by 6 bases and J by 1 base, leaving 17 bases between them. Germline loops: CDR1 DFQATT, CDR2 SNEGSKA (reference sequence). CDR3 protein: CSASDWGRGTDTQYF. The CDR3 DNA follows: TGCAGTGCCTCCGATTGGGGGAGAGGCACAGATACGCAGTATTTT.

This clonotype appeared a few times. The V gene is TRBV18, the J gene TRBJ2-7; D may be TRBD2 (6 bases). The V and J ends lost 0 bases and 9 bases respectively, with 12 bases between them. The CDR3 length is 13 residues. CDR1 and CDR2 (germline): KGHSH, LQKENI. This chain's CDR3 is CASSPPVLALQYF. Written as DNA, the CDR3 is TGTGCCAGCTCACCACCGGTACTAGCTTTGCAGTACTTC.

This clonotype has at least ten counts. The chain employs TRBV15 and TRBJ2-1; the D gene is possibly TRBD2 (5 bases). Germline assignment: CDR1 LNHNV and CDR2 YYDKDF (reference sequence). The CDR3 has 15 residues. Trimming took 1 base from V and 0 from J, leaving 7 bases between them. CDR3 residues: CATSRGGSSYNEQFF. The CDR3 DNA reads TGTGCCACCAGCAGAGGAGGGAGCTCCTACAATGAGCAGTTCTTC. Complete variable domain (other parts from reference TRBV15 and TRBJ2-1): DAMVIQNPRYQVTQFGKPVTLSCSQTLNHNVMYWYQQKSSQAPKLLFHYYDKDFNNEADTPDNFQSRRPNTSFCFLDIRSPGLGDTAMYLCATSRGGSSYNEQFFGPGTRLTVL.

The rearrangement links TRBV7-2 to TRBJ2-1; D not certain. CDR1 SGHTA and CDR2 FQGNSA come from the germline V gene. The CDR3 has 15 amino acids. Trimming pared 6 bases from V and 4 bases from J, leaving 16 bases between. The CDR3 loop is CASSPGKLSYNEQFF. CDR3 in DNA: TGTGCCAGCAGTCCGGGTAAACTTTCATACAATGAGCAGTTCTTC.

The chain couples TRBV5-1 to TRBJ1-2, with D perhaps matching TRBD1 (6 bases). V gave up 0 bases and J gave up 2 bases, with 14 bases separating them. CDR1 is SGHRS, CDR2 YFSETQ, per germline. The CDR3 consists of 16 residues. The CDR3: CASSLASGGPNYGYTF. CDR3 sequence (DNA): TGCGCCAGCAGCTTGGCCTCGGGGGGGCCAAACTATGGCTACACCTTC.

This clonotype was found a few times. The gene calls are TRBV20-1 and TRBJ2-1; no clear D gene. The ends were cut back, 1 base at V and 5 bases at J, with 3 bases in the middle. Germline assignment: CDR1 DFQATT and CDR2 SNEGSKA (reference sequence). There are 11 residues in the CDR3. CDR3 sequence: CSARADNEQFF. The CDR3 bases are TGCAGTGCTAGAGCTGACAATGAGCAGTTCTTC.